A selection of T cell receptor beta chains follows, all from one sample in a study of T cells in Graves' hyperthyroidism and ophthalmopathy. TCRdb processed the multiplex PCR reads anew with MiXCR; each CDR3 protein has one entry. Among 490,000 or so distinct CDR3 sequences listed, 46% were seen once. Sequencing was performed on peripheral blood or thyroid tissue (not recorded which). The receptor source for this set is an adult woman with Graves' disease, either hyperthyroidism or ophthalmopathy (not recorded which). CDR3s include the opening cysteine and the closing phenylalanine or tryptophan. D genes are given only for firm matches. Size values are once, few and many counts, or a class for expanded clones, and some rows have none.

d_gene | j_gene | v_gene | abundance | len | CDR3aa | CDR3nt
. | TRBJ1-4 | TRBV11-2 | . | 14 | CASRPVGGGEKLFF | TGTGCCAGCAGGCCCGTGGGTGGAGGTGAAAAACTGTTTTTT
. | TRBJ2-7 | TRBV10-3 | . | 11 | CAISPNGEQYF | TGTGCCATCTCCCCCAATGGCGAGCAGTACTTC
TRBD2 | TRBJ2-3 | TRBV24-1 | . | 17 | CATSDWTSGINADTQYF | TGTGCCACCAGTGATTGGACTAGCGGGATCAATGCAGATACGCAGTATTTT
TRBD1 | TRBJ2-7 | TRBV24-1 | . | 14 | CATSDRQGLGEQYF | TGTGCCACCAGTGATCGACAGGGGCTGGGCGAGCAGTACTTC
TRBD2 | TRBJ2-5 | TRBV10-3 | . | 15 | CAISARSGREETQYF | TGTGCCATCAGTGCTCGGAGCGGGAGGGAAGAGACCCAGTACTTC
. | TRBJ1-5 | TRBV28 | many | 12 | CASRAGPQPQHF | TGTGCCAGCAGGGCGGGTCCACAGCCCCAGCATTTT
. | TRBJ2-7 | TRBV5-1 | . | 13 | CASSWDQSYEQYF | TGCGCCAGCAGCTGGGACCAATCCTACGAGCAGTACTTC
. | TRBJ2-7 | TRBV2 | many | 15 | CASSEASRQFDEQYF | TGTGCCAGCAGTGAAGCTAGCCGACAATTCGACGAGCAGTACTTC
. | TRBJ2-7 | TRBV6-6 | . | 16 | CASSSTTQGTHYEQYF | TGTGCCAGCAGTTCTACGACCCAGGGAACTCACTACGAGCAGTACTTC
TRBD1 | TRBJ1-2 | TRBV25-1 | once | 15 | CASSAGLGQGYGYTF | TGTGCCAGCAGCGCGGGCCTAGGACAGGGCTATGGCTACACCTTC
. | TRBJ2-6 | TRBV7-8 | . | 14 | CASSFSAGANVLTF | TGTGCCAGCAGTTTCTCCGCTGGGGCCAACGTCCTGACTTTC
. | TRBJ2-1 | TRBV7-9 | . | 13 | CASSLGLVNEQFF | TGTGCCAGCAGCTTAGGACTAGTCAATGAGCAGTTCTTC
. | TRBJ1-5 | TRBV19 | once | 15 | CASRDGGLSNQPQHF | TGTGCCAGTAGAGACGGGGGGCTTAGCAATCAGCCCCAGCATTTT
. | TRBJ2-7 | TRBV10-3 | many | 14 | CAISESGEISEQYF | TGTGCCATCAGTGAGTCCGGCGAGATTTCCGAGCAGTACTTC
. | TRBJ2-5 | TRBV24-1 | . | 15 | CATSVLGALGETQYF | TGTGCCACCAGCGTCTTGGGGGCCTTGGGGGAGACCCAGTACTTC
. | TRBJ2-7 | TRBV7-3 | . | 16 | CASSESGHTGSYEQHF | TGTGCCAGCAGTGAGTCGGGTCATACGGGATCCTACGAGCAGCACTTC
TRBD1 | TRBJ1-2 | TRBV20-1 | . | 13 | CSARTGRSYGYTF | TGCAGTGCCCGGACAGGGAGGTCCTATGGCTACACCTTC
. | TRBJ2-1 | TRBV5-1 | . | 15 | CASNFAGSSYNEQFF | TGCGCCAGCAACTTTGCGGGAAGCTCCTACAATGAGCAGTTCTTC
. | TRBJ2-6 | TRBV7-6 | . | 16 | CASSSRTGSGANVLTF | TGTGCCAGCAGCTCCCGGACGGGCTCTGGGGCCAACGTCCTGACTTTC
. | TRBJ2-1 | TRBV2 | many | 14 | CASTSGSGSDEQFF | TGTGCCAGCACATCCGGGAGTGGTAGCGATGAGCAGTTCTTC
. | TRBJ1-1 | TRBV7-2 | once | 12 | CASRTQGREAFF | TGTGCCAGCAGAACGCAGGGGCGGGAAGCTTTCTTT
TRBD1 | TRBJ1-1 | TRBV12-3/TRBV12-4 | . | 15 | CASSLVRTGNTEAFF | TGTGCCAGCAGTTTAGTCAGGACAGGCAACACTGAGGCTTTCTTT
. | TRBJ1-1 | TRBV4-1 | . | 15 | CASSPMRGGNTEAFF | TGCGCCAGCAGCCCTATGAGGGGAGGAAACACTGAAGCTTTCTTT
TRBD1 | TRBJ1-1 | TRBV29-1 | many | 12 | CSVEAGTGEAFF | TGCAGCGTTGAAGCGGGGACAGGGGAAGCTTTCTTT
TRBD1 | TRBJ1-5 | TRBV15 | few | 18 | CATSRAPGQGKKRQPQHF | TGTGCCACCAGCAGGGCGCCGGGACAGGGTAAAAAAAGGCAGCCCCAGCATTTT
TRBD1 | TRBJ1-1 | TRBV7-9 | . | 15 | CASLPSGTGKRMAFF | TGTGCCAGCCTTCCATCCGGGACAGGCAAAAGGATGGCTTTCTTT
. | TRBJ2-7 | TRBV5-1 | . | 13 | CASSLESVYEQYF | TGCGCCAGCAGCTTGGAATCAGTTTACGAGCAGTACTTC
TRBD1 | TRBJ1-2 | TRBV13 | many | 15 | CASSPSGQGGYGYTF | TGTGCCAGCAGCCCCTCGGGACAGGGCGGCTATGGCTACACCTTC
. | TRBJ2-7 | TRBV15 | . | 13 | CATSRDLGTEQYF | TGTGCCACCAGCAGAGATCTGGGGACCGAGCAGTACTTC
. | TRBJ1-5 | TRBV19 | . | 17 | CASSLDRWAMGNQPQHF | TGTGCCAGCAGTTTAGACCGATGGGCAATGGGGAATCAGCCCCAGCATTTT
. | TRBJ2-6 | TRBV25-1 | . | 17 | CASSVRKGSSGANVLTF | TGTGCCAGCAGCGTCCGAAAGGGGTCCTCTGGGGCCAACGTCCTGACTTTC
TRBD2 | TRBJ2-5 | TRBV24-1 | few | 15 | CATSDFAGGQETQYF | TGTGCCACCAGTGATTTCGCGGGGGGACAAGAGACCCAGTACTTC
. | TRBJ1-2 | TRBV11-2 | . | 14 | CASSGTGINYGYTF | TGTGCCAGCAGCGGCACAGGGATTAACTATGGCTACACCTTC
TRBD1 | TRBJ1-5 | TRBV6-2/TRBV6-3 | . | 18 | CASRPNREGAYSNQPQHF | TGTGCCAGCCGGCCCAACAGGGAGGGGGCCTATAGCAATCAGCCCCAGCATTTT
TRBD1 | TRBJ2-7 | TRBV7-9 | . | 14 | CASSLPGTVYEQYF | TGTGCCAGCAGCCTACCCGGGACAGTCTACGAGCAGTACTTC
. | TRBJ1-4 | TRBV7-9 | many | 16 | CASSLAQSRARKKLFF | TGTGCCAGCAGCTTAGCTCAGAGCAGGGCTAGGAAAAAACTGTTTTTT
. | TRBJ1-1 | TRBV5-1 | many | 14 | CASSWDTLNTEAFF | TGCGCCAGCAGCTGGGACACCCTGAACACTGAAGCTTTCTTT
TRBD1 | TRBJ2-7 | TRBV7-2 | . | 17 | CASSRRTGTGSSYEQYF | TGTGCCAGCAGCCGTAGGACCGGGACAGGGAGCTCCTACGAGCAGTACTTC
TRBD1 | TRBJ1-2 | TRBV20-1 | many | 13 | CTIRQGQGGGYTF | TGCACCATTCGCCAGGGACAGGGTGGAGGCTACACCTTC
. | TRBJ2-2 | TRBV6-6 | many | 15 | CASTMGGGRPGELFF | TGTGCCAGCACCATGGGCGGAGGCCGTCCGGGGGAGCTGTTTTTT
TRBD2 | TRBJ2-7 | TRBV15 | . | 15 | CATSGGTSGNYEQYF | TGTGCCACCAGCGGGGGGACTAGCGGGAACTACGAGCAGTACTTC
. | TRBJ1-3 | TRBV10-3 | . | 16 | CAIRETASNSGNTIYF | TGTGCCATCAGAGAGACAGCATCTAACTCTGGAAACACCATATATTTT
. | TRBJ2-7 | TRBV11-1 | few | 14 | CASSADRASYEQYF | TGTGCCAGCAGCGCTGACAGAGCCTCCTACGAGCAGTACTTC
. | TRBJ1-5 | TRBV27 | many | 15 | CASSFAGGTDQPQHF | TGTGCCAGCAGTTTCGCCGGGGGGACGGATCAGCCCCAGCATTTT
TRBD2 | TRBJ2-7 | TRBV7-9 | once | 17 | CASSSLTGTSLGGEQYF | TGTGCCAGCAGTTCGTTAACCGGGACTAGCTTGGGGGGCGAGCAGTACTTC
TRBD1 | TRBJ2-7 | TRBV7-3 | . | 17 | CASSRGRDRGYTGELYF | TGTGCCAGCAGCCGGGGCCGGGACAGGGGATACACCGGGGAGCTGTACTTC
. | TRBJ1-5 | TRBV20-1 | . | 14 | CSARRGISNQPQHF | TGCAGTGCTAGGCGAGGAATTAGCAATCAGCCCCAGCATTTT
. | TRBJ1-1 | TRBV5-5 | . | 15 | CASSQDGRPNTEAFF | TGTGCCAGCAGCCAAGATGGACGGCCGAACACTGAAGCTTTCTTT